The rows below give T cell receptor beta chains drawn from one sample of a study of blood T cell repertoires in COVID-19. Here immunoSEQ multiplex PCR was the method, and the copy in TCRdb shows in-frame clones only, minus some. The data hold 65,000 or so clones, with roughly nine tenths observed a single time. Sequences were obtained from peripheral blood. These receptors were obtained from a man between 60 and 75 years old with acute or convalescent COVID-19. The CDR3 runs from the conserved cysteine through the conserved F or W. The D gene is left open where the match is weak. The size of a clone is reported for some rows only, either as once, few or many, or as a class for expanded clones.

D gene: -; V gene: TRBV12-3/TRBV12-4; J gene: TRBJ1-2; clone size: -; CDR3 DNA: TGTGCCAGCAGCCCCTTACAGGGACCCTGCACCTTC; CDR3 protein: CASSPLQGPCTF
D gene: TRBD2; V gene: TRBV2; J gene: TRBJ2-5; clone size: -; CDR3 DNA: TGTGCCAGCAGTGCCCTAGGACTAGCGGGTGAGACCCAGTACTTC; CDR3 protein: CASSALGLAGETQYF
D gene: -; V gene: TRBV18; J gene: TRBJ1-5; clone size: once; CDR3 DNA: TGTGCCAGCTCACCACCAGGGGGCAATCAGCCCCAGCATTTT; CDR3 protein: CASSPPGGNQPQHF
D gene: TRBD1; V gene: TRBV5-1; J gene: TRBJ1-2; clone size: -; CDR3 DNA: TGCGCCAGCAGCCCAAGGACAGGGGCTCTCTATGGCTACACCTTC; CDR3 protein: CASSPRTGALYGYTF
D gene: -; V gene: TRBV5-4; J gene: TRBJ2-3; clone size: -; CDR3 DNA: TGTGCCAGCAGCTTGCGCGTTGCGGCAGATACGCAGTATTTT; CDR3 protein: CASSLRVAADTQYF
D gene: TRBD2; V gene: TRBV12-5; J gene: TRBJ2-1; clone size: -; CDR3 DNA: TGTGCTAGTGGTTTGGGGACTAGCCGACACAATGAGCAGTTCTTC; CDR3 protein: CASGLGTSRHNEQFF
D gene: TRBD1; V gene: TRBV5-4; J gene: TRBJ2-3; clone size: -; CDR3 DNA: TGTGCCAGCAGCTTCATGACAGGGGGCTCAGATACGCAGTATTTT; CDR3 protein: CASSFMTGGSDTQYF
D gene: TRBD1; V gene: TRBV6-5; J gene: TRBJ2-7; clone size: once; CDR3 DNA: TGTGCCAGCAGTTACTCCCGGACAGGGGGCTCTTACGAGCAGTACTTC; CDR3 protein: CASSYSRTGGSYEQYF
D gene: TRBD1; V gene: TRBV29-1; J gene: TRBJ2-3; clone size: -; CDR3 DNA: TGCAGCGTCTTGTCCTCAGGGGGCATCTCCGATACGCAGTATTTT; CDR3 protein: CSVLSSGGISDTQYF
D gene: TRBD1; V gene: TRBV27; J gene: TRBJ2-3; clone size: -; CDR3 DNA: TGTGCCAGCAGTTCTCCGGGACAGGGAAAAGATACGCAGTATTTT; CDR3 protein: CASSSPGQGKDTQYF
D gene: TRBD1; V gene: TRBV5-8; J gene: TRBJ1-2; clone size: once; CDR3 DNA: TGTGCCAGCAGCCTATCAACAGGGGGCCTGATCCCTGGCTACACCTTC; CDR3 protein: CASSLSTGGLIPGYTF
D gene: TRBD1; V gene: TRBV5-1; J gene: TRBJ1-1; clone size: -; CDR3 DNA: TGCGCCAGCAGCCAAGTTACAGGGGGAGGGACTGAAGCTTTCTTT; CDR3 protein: CASSQVTGGGTEAFF
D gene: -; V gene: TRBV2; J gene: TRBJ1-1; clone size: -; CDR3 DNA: TGTGCCAGCAGGAAAACAGGGATGAACACTGAAGCTTTCTTT; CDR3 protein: CASRKTGMNTEAFF
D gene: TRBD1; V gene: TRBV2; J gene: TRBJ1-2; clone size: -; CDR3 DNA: TGTGCCAGCAGTGCCCCCATGGAGGGGGCCAGTGGCTACACCTTC; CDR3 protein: CASSAPMEGASGYTF
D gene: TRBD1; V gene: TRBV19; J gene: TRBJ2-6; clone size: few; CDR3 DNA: TGTGCCAGTACCGTGACAGGGAAGGGGGCCAACGTCCTGACTTTC; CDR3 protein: CASTVTGKGANVLTF
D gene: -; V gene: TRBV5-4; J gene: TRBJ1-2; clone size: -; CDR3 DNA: TGTGCCAGCAGCCCGACACGGACAGACGGATCCACCTTC; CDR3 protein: CASSPTRTDGSTF
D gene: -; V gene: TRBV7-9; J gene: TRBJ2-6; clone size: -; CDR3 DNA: TGTGCCAGCAGAAAACCAGACTCTGGGGCCAACGTCCTGACTTTC; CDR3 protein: CASRKPDSGANVLTF
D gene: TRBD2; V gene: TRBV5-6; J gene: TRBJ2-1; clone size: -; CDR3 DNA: TGTGCCAGCAGCCCCGGGACTAAGGGTTACAATGAGCAGTTCTTC; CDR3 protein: CASSPGTKGYNEQFF
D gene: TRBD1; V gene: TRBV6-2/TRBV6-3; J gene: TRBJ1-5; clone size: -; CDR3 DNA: TGTGCCAGCAGTTACACAGGGGGCAATCAGCCCCAGCATTTT; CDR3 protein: CASSYTGGNQPQHF
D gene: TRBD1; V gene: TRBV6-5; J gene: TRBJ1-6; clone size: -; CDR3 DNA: TGTGCCAGCAGTTACCCGAAAGGGGACAGGGGGTCACCCCTCCACTTT; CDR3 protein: CASSYPKGDRGSPLHF
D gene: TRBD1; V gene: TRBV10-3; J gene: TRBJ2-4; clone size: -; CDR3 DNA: TGTGCCATCAGCCCTGGGGACAGGGGAAACATTCAGTACTTC; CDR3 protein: CAISPGDRGNIQYF
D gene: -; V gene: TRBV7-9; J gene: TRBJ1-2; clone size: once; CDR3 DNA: TGTGCCAGCAGCTTAGCGCAAGGGGGTGGCTACACCTTC; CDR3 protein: CASSLAQGGGYTF
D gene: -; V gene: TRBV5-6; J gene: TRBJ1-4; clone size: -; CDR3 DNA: TGTGCCAGCAGCTCACAGGCCGTTAATGAAAAACTGTTTTTT; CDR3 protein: CASSSQAVNEKLFF
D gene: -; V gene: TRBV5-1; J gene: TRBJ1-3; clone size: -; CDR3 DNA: TGCGCCAGCAGCTTGGAAGGGGGCTCTGGAAACACCATATATTTT; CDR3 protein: CASSLEGGSGNTIYF
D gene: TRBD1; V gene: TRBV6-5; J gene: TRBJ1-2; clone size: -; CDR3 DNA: TGTGCCAGCAGTTCCCATTTGACAGGGGGTCCTGGCTACACCTTC; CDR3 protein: CASSSHLTGGPGYTF
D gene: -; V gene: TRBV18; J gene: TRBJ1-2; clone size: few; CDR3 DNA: TGTGCCAGCTCACCGGGTTATGGGGCCTATGGCTACACCTTC; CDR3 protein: CASSPGYGAYGYTF